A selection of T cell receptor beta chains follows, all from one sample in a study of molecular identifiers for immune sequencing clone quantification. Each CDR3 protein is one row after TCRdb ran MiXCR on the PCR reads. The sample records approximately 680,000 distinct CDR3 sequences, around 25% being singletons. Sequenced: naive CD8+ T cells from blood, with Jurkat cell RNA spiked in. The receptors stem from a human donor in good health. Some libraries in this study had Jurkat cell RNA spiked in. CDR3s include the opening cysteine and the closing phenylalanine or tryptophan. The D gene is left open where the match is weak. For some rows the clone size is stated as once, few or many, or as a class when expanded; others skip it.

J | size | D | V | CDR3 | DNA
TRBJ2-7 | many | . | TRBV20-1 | CSASWTATYEQYF | TGCAGTGCTAGTTGGACAGCCACCTACGAGCAGTACTTC
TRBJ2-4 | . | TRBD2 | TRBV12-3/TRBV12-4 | CASSPYLIGGEGAKNIQYF | TGTGCCAGCAGTCCGTACCTAATAGGAGGGGAGGGAGCCAAAAACATTCAGTACTTC
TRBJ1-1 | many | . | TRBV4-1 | CASSQDFLNTEAFF | TGCGCCAGCAGCCAAGATTTCTTGAACACTGAAGCTTTCTTT
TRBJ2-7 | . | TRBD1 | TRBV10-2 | CASSESGQGLYYEQYF | TGCGCCAGCAGTGAGTCGGGACAGGGGCTTTACTACGAGCAGTACTTC
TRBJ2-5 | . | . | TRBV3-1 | CASSKPHLETQYF | TGTGCCAGCAGCAAACCACACTTGGAGACCCAGTACTTC
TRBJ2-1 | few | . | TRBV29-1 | CSVEDWNNEQFF | TGCAGCGTTGAAGATTGGAACAATGAGCAGTTCTTC
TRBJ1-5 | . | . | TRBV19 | CASSTGLQPRHF | TGTGCCAGTAGTACAGGGTTACAGCCCCGGCATTTT
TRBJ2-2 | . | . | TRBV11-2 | CASSSVKGGSENTGELFF | TGTGCCAGCAGCTCCGTAAAGGGTGGCTCCGAAAACACCGGGGAGCTGTTTTTT
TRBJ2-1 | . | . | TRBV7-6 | CASSLGPESDEQFF | TGTGCCAGCAGCTTAGGGCCTGAGTCCGATGAGCAGTTCTTC
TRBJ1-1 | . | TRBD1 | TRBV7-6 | CASSWGTGGAAEAFF | TGTGCCAGCAGCTGGGGGACAGGGGGCGCCGCTGAAGCTTTCTTT
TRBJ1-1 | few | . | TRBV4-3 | CASSQDRVGDGNTEAFF | TGCGCCAGCAGCCAAGATAGGGTAGGGGATGGGAACACTGAAGCTTTCTTT
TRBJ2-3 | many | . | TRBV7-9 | CASRDPPDTQYF | TGTGCCAGCAGGGACCCCCCAGATACGCAGTATTTT
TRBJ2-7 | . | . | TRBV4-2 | CASSQGRGPGYAQYF | TGTGCCAGCAGCCAAGGTCGGGGGCCGGGATACGCGCAGTACTTC
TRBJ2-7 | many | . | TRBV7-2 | CASSIDPFWEQYF | TGTGCCAGCAGCATTGACCCCTTCTGGGAGCAGTACTTC
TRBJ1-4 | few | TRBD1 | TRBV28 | CASSSRQGVANEKLFF | TGTGCCAGCAGTTCAAGACAGGGGGTAGCTAATGAAAAACTGTTTTTT
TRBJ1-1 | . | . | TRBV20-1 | CSATEPRTENTEAFF | TGCAGTGCCACCGAACCCCGGACGGAAAACACTGAAGCTTTCTTT
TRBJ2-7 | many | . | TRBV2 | CASSDSQGVRGGTDYEQYF | TGTGCCAGCAGTGATAGCCAGGGGGTCCGGGGAGGTACGGACTACGAGCAGTACTTC
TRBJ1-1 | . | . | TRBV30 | CAWSLGTHTEAFF | TGTGCCTGGAGTCTAGGTACCCACACTGAAGCTTTCTTT
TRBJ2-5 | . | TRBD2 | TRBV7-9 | CASSLLAGTQAPPYF | TGTGCCAGCAGCTTATTAGCGGGGACCCAAGCGCCCCCGTACTTC
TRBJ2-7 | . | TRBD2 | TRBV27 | CARNGLAGEQYF | TGTGCCCGCAACGGACTAGCGGGCGAGCAGTACTTC
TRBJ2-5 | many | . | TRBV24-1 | CATSRSVFDVGETQYF | TGTGCCACCAGTAGATCGGTGTTCGACGTCGGGGAGACCCAGTACTTC
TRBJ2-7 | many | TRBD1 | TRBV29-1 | CSVEDRDRGYEQYF | TGCAGCGTTGAAGATCGGGACAGGGGCTACGAGCAGTACTTC
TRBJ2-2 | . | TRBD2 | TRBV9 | CASSVSWRERNTGELFF | TGTGCCAGCAGCGTTTCCTGGCGGGAGCGCAACACCGGGGAGCTGTTTTTT
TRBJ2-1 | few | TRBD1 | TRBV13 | CASSPWDRVHNEQFF | TGTGCCAGCAGCCCCTGGGACAGGGTGCACAATGAGCAGTTCTTC
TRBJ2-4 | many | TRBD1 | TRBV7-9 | CASSLQGKRDIQYF | TGTGCCAGCAGCCTACAGGGGAAGAGGGACATTCAGTACTTC
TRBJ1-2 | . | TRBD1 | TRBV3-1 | CASSQDPAGGGYTF | TGTGCCAGCAGCCAAGATCCGGCAGGGGGTGGCTACACCTTC
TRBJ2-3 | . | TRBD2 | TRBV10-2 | CASRSGTSGGHWDTDTQYF | TGCGCCAGCAGATCCGGGACTAGCGGGGGACATTGGGACACAGATACGCAGTATTTT
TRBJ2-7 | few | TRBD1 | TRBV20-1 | CSARDYFGDRGSYEQYF | TGCAGTGCTAGAGATTATTTCGGGGACAGGGGATCCTACGAGCAGTACTTC